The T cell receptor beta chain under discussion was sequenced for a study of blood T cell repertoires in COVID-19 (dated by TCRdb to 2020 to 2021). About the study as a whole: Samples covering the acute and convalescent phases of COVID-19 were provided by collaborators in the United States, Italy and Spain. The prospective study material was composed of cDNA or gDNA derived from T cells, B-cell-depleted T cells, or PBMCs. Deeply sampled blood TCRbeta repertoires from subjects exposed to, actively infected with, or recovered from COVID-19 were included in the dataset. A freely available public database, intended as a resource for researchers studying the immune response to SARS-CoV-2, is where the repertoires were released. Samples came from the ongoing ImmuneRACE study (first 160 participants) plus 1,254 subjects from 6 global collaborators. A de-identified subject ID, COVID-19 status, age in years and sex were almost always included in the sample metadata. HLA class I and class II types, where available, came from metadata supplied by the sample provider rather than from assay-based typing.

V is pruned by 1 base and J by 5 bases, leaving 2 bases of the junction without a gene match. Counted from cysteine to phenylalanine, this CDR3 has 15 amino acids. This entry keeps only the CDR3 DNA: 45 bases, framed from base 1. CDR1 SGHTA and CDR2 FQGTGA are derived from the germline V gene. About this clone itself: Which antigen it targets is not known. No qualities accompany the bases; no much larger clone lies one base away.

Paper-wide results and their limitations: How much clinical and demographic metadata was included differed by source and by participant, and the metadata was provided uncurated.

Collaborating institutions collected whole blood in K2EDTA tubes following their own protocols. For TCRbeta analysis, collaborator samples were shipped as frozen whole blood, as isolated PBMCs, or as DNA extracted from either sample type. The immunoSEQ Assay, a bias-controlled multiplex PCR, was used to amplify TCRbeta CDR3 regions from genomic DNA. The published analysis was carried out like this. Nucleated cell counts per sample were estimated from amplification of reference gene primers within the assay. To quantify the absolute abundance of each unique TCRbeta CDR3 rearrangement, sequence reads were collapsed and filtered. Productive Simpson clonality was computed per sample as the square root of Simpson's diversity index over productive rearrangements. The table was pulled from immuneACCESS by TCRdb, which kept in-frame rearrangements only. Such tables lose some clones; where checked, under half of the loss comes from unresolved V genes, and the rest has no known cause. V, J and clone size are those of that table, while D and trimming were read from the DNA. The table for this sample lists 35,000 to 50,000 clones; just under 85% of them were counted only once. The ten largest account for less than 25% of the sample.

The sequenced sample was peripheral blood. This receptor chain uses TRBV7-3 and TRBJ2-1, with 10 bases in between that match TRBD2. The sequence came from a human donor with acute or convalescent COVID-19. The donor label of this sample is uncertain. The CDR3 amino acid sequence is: CASSLMLAGDNEQFF. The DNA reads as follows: TGTGCCAGCAGCTTAATGCTAGCGGGAGACAATGAGCAGTTCTTC.